One and the same sample provided the 5 T cell receptor beta chains below, sequenced in a study of shared clonotypes between healthy human individuals. The assay was immunoSEQ multiplex PCR, and TCRdb's table has in-frame clones only and misses some. Of 600,000 to 750,000 clones in the sample, 55% to 80% were seen once. Sequenced sample: memory CD4+ T cells sorted from blood. Specified subset: CD45RA-negative fraction. All receptors come from a woman aged 25 to 45 in good health.

This clone was seen at least ten times. The rearrangement joins TRBV10-2 to TRBJ2-3, with 9 bases aligning to TRBD2. Germline trimming cut 7 bases from V and 2 bases from J; bases unmatched to any gene: 22. CDR3 length: 20 amino acids. Germline V gives CDR1 WSHSY, CDR2 SAAADI. The CDR3 loop is CASKRVAGDRREGHTDTQYF. As DNA, the CDR3 is TGCGCCAGCAAAAGGGTAGCGGGAGATCGGAGGGAAGGACACACAGATACGCAGTATTTT.

This clone was seen a handful of times. V is TRBV27 and J is TRBJ2-5, with TRBD2 matching over 7 bases. The CDR3 extends over 14 amino acids. Germline V gives CDR1 MNHEY, CDR2 SMNVEV (reference sequence). Germline trimming cut 5 bases from V and 10 bases from J; bases unmatched to any gene: 13. Written as DNA, the CDR3 is TGTGCCAGCAGTAAGGCTCGGCAGGGAGGGATCCAGTACTTC. It translates to CASSKARQGGIQYF.

The J gene is TRBJ1-1, the V gene TRBV27, with D tentatively TRBD1 (5 bases). There are 16 residues in the CDR3. V lost 4 bases and J lost 1, with 16 bases in between. Per the germline V gene, CDR1 is MNHEY and CDR2 is SMNVEV (reference sequence). The CDR3 sequence is CASSSITGPANTEAFF. In DNA form, the CDR3 reads TGTGCCAGCAGTTCGATCACAGGTCCGGCGAACACTGAAGCTTTCTTT.

The chain combines TRBV5-1 with TRBJ1-2, with D tentatively TRBD1 (5 bases). This CDR3 comprises 13 residues. V lost 0 bases to trimming and J lost 8 bases, with 11 bases between them. Germline CDR1 SGHRS, CDR2 YFSETQ. The CDR3 is CASSLGPGTGYTF. The CDR3 nucleotides are TGCGCCAGCAGCTTGGGACCAGGGACGGGCTACACCTTC.

The chain combines TRBV11-3 with TRBJ2-1, with D possibly being TRBD2 (6 bases). The V end lost 1 base, the J end lost 8 bases, and 12 bases lay between the germline ends. The germline gives CDR1 SGHNT, CDR2 YENEEA. This CDR3 is built from 14 residues. The CDR3 DNA reads TGTGCCAGCAGCTTAGGGCTAGCGAGTCATGAGCAGTTCTTC. Protein product: CASSLGLASHEQFF.